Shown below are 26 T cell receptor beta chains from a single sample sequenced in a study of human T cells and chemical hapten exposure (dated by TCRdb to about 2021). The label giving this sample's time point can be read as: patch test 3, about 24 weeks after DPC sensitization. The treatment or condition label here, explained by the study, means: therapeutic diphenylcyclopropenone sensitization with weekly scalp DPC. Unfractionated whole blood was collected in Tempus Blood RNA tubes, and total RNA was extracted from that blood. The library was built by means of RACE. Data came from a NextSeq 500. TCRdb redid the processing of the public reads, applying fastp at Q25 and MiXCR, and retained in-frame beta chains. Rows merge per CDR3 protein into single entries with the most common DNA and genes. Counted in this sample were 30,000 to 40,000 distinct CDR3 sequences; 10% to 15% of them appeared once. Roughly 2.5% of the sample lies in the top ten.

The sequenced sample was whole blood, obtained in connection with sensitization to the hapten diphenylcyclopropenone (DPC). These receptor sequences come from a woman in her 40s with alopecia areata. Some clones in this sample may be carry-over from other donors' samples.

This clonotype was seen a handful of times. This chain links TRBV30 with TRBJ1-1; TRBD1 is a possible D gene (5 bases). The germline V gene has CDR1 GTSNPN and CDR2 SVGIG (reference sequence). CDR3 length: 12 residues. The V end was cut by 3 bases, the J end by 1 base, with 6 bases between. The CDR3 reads CAWRGENTEAFF. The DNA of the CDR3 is TGTGCCTGGAGGGGGGAGAACACTGAAGCTTTCTTT. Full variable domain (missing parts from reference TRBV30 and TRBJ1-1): SQTIHQWPATLVQPVGSPLSLECTVEGTSNPNLYWYRQAAGRGLQLLFYSVGIGQISSEVPQNLSASRPQDRQFILSSKKLLLSDSGFYLCAWRGENTEAFFGQGTRLTVV.

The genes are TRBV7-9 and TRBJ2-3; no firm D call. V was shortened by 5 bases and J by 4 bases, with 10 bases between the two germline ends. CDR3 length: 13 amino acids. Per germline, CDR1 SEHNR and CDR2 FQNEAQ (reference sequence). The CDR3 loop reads CASSPRRADTQYF. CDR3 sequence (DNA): TGTGCCAGCAGCCCTCGGCGCGCAGATACGCAGTATTTT. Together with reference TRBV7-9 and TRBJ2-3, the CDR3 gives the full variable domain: DTGVSQNPRHKITKRGQNVTFRCDPISEHNRLYWYRQTLGQGPEFLTYFQNEAQLEKSRLLSDRFSAERPKGSFSTLEIQRTEQGDSAMYLCASSPRRADTQYFGPGTRLTVL.

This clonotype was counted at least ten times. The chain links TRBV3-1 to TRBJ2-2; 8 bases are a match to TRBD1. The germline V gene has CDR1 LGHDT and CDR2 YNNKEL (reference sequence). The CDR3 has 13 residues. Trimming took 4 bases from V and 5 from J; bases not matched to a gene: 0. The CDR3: CASSRQGTGELFF. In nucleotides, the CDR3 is TGTGCCAGCAGCCGACAGGGGACCGGGGAGCTGTTTTTT.

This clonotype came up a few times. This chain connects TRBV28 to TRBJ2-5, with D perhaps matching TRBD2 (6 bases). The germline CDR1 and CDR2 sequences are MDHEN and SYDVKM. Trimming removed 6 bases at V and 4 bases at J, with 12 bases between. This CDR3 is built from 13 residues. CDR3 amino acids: CASSNGGRETQYF. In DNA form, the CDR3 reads TGTGCCAGCAGCAACGGGGGACGAGAGACCCAGTACTTC.

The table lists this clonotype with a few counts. CDR3 amino acids: CASSPGQPLTYEQYF. CDR3 in DNA: TGCGCCAGCAGCCCAGGGCAGCCTTTGACCTACGAGCAGTACTTC. The chain combines TRBV5-1 with TRBJ2-7; a weak D match, TRBD1 (5 bases). Germline CDR1 is SGHRS and CDR2 is YFSETQ. V lost 4 bases to trimming and J lost 2 bases, with 16 bases between them. The CDR3 sequence is 15 residues long.

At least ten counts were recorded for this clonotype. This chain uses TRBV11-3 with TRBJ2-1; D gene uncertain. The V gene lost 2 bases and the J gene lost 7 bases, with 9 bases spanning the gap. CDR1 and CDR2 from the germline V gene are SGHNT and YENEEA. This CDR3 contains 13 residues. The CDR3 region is CASSLSGPNEQFF. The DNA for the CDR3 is TGTGCCAGCAGCTTATCTGGGCCTAATGAGCAGTTCTTC.

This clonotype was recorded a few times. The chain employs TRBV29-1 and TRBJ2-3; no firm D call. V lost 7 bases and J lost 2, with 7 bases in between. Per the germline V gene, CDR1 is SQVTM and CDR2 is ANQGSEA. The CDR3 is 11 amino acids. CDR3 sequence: CSADNTDTQYF. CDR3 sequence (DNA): TGCAGCGCCGACAACACAGATACGCAGTATTTT.

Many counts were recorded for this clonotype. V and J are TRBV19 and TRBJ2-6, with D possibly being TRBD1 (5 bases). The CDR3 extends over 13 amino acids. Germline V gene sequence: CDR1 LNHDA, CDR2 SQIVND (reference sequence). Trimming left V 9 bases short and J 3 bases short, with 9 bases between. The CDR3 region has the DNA TGTGCCAGCAGGGAAAGTGGGGCCAACGTCCTGACTTTC. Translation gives CASRESGANVLTF. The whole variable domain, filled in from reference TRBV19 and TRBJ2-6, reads DGGITQSPKYLFRKEGQNVTLSCEQNLNHDAMYWYRQDPGQGLRLIYYSQIVNDFQKGDIAEGYSVSREKKESFPLTVTSAQKNPTAFYLCASRESGANVLTFGAGSRLTVL.

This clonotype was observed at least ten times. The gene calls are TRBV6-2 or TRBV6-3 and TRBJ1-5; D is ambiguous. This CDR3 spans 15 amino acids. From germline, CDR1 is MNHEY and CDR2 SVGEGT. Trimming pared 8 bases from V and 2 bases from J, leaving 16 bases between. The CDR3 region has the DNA TGTGCCAGCGGCGACATTTCAACGGGCAATCAGCCCCAGCATTTT. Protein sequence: CASGDISTGNQPQHF.

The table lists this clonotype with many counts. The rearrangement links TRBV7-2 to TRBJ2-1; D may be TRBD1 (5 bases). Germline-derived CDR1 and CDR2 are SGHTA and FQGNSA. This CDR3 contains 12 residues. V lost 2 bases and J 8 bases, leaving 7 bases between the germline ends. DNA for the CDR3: TGTGCCAGCAGCTTATCAGGGTATGAGCAGTTCTTC. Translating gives CASSLSGYEQFF.

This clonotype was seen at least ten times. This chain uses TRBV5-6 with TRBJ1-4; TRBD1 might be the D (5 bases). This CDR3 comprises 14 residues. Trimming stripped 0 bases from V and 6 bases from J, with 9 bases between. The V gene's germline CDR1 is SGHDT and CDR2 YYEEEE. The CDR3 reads CASSLEGIDEKLFF. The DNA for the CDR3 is TGTGCCAGCAGCTTGGAGGGGATCGATGAAAAACTGTTTTTT.

The CDR3 bases are TGCGCCAGCAGCCAGGACCAGACAGGACCCTATGGCTACACCTTC. It yields the protein CASSQDQTGPYGYTF. The gene calls are TRBV4-3 and TRBJ1-2; tentative D call: TRBD1 (6 bases). The CDR3 is 15 residues long. The V gene lost 3 bases and the J gene lost 4 bases, with 15 bases spanning the gap. CDR1 LGHNA and CDR2 YSLEER come from the germline V gene.

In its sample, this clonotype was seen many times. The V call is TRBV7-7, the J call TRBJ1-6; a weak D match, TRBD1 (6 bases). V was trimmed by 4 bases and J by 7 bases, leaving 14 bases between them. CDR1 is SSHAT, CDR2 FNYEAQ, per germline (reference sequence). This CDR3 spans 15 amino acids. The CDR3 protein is CASSCRQDRNSPLHF. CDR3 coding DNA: TGTGCCAGCAGCTGTCGACAGGACCGAAATTCACCCCTCCACTTT.

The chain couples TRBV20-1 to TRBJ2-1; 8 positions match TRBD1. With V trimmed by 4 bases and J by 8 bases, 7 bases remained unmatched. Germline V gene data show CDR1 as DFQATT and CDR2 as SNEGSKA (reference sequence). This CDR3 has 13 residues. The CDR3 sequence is CSAKQGQGYEQFF. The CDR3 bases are TGCAGTGCTAAGCAAGGACAGGGATATGAGCAGTTCTTC.

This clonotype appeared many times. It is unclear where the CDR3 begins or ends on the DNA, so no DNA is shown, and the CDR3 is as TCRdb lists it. CDR3 sequence: CISVPEARGGFSGNTIYF. This chain links TRBV7-5 with TRBJ1-3; no check of the table's D call, TRBD1, against the DNA was made. TRBV7-5 is a known pseudogene. The CDR3 spans 18 residues, counting both ends.

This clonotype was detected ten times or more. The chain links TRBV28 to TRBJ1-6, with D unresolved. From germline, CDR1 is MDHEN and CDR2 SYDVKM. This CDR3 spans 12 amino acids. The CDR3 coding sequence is TGTGCTTCACATAAAGACGCTTCACCCCTCCACTTT. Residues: CASHKDASPLHF.

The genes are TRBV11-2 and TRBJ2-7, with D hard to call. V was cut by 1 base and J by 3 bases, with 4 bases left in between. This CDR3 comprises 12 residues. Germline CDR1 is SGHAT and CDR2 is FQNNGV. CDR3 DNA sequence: TGTGCCAGCAGCTTAGTAGGCTACGAGCAGTACTTC. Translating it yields CASSLVGYEQYF. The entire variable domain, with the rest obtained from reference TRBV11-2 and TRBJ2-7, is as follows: EAGVAQSPRYKIIEKRQSVAFWCNPISGHATLYWYQQILGQGPKLLIQFQNNGVVDDSQLPKDRFSAERLKGVDSTLKIQPAKLEDSAVYLCASSLVGYEQYFGPGTRLTVT.

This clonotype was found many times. For the CDR3, the DNA is TGTGCCGCAGTGGGTCGCCTAAAAGAGACCCAGTACTTC. It translates to CAAVGRLKETQYF. V is TRBV7-2 and J is TRBJ2-5; the D is unclear. V gave up 11 bases and J gave up 3 bases, with 16 bases separating them. The V gene's germline CDR1 is SGHTA and CDR2 FQGNSA. The CDR3 sequence is 13 residues long.

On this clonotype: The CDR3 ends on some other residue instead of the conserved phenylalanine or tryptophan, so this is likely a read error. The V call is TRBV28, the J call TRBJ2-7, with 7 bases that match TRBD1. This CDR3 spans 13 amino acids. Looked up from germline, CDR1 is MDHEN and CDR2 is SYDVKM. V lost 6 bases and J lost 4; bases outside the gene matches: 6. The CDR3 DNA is TGTGCCAGCAGCAATACAGGGGTGTACGAGCAGTACTTA. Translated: CASSNTGVYEQYL.

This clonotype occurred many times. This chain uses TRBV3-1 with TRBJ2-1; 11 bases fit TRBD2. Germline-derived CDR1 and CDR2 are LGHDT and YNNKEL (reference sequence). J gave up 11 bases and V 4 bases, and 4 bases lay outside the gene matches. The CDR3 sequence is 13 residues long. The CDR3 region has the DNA TGTGCCAGCAGCCCCGGGACTAGCGGAAAGCAGTTCTTC. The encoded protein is CASSPGTSGKQFF.

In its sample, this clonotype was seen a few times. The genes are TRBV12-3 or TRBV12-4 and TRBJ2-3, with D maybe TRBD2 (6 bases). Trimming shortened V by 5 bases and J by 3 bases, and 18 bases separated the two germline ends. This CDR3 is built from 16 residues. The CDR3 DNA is TGTGCCAGCAGTCTACTTACTAGCCGAATAACAGATACGCAGTATTTT. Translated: CASSLLTSRITDTQYF.

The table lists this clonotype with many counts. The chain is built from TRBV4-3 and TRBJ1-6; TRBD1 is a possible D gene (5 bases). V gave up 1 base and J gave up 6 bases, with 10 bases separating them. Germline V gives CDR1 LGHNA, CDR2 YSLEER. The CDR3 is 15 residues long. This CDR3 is CASSQVWGTNSPLHF. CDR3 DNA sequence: TGCGCCAGCAGCCAAGTCTGGGGGACTAATTCACCCCTCCACTTT.

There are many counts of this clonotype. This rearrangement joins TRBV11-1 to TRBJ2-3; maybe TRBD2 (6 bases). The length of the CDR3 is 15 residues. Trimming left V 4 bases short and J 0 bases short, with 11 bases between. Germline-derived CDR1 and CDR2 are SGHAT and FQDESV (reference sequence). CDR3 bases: TGTGCCAGCAGCTCCCGGGACTTGAGCACAGATACGCAGTATTTT. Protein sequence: CASSSRDLSTDTQYF.

The CDR3 DNA is TGCGCCAGCAGCTGGGGGATGGAGGATGGCTACACCTTC. It codes for CASSWGMEDGYTF. J is TRBJ1-2 and V is TRBV5-1, with D possibly being TRBD1 (5 bases). The CDR3 contains 13 residues. V was cut by 3 bases and J by 6 bases, with 12 bases left in between. Germline-derived CDR1 and CDR2 are SGHRS and YFSETQ.

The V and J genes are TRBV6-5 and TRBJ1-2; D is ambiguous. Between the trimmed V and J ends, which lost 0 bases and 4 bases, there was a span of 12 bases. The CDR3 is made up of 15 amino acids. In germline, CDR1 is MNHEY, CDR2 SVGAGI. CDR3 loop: CASSYSQWKGYGYTF. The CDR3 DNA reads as TGTGCCAGCAGTTACTCGCAGTGGAAGGGCTATGGCTACACCTTC.

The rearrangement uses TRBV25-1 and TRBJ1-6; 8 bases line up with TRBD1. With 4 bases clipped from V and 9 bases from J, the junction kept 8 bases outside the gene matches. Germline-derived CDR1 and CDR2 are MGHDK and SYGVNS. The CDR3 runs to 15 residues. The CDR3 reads CASSASDRVSSPLHF. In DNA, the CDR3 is TGTGCCAGCAGTGCTTCGGACAGGGTTTCTTCACCCCTCCACTTT.